This TCR beta chain was identified in a study of somatic mutations in cytotoxic T cells in rheumatoid arthritis. For the study at large: Immediately following diagnosis and ahead of any treatment, patient blood (less than 31 ml EDTA) was drawn.

Clones were read by immunoSEQ multiplex PCR, and TCRdb kept only the in-frame ones, dropping some. Of roughly 5,000 clones in the sample, around four fifths are singletons; the top ten hold roughly 28%. Separation of CD4+ and CD8+ cells was performed by positive magnetic bead selection, and purity was verified by flow cytometry. Trimming pared 2 bases from V and 5 bases from J, leaving 9 bases between. The CDR3 consists of 13 residues. The germline gives CDR1 SGDLS, CDR2 YYNGEE. This chain uses TRBV9 with TRBJ2-3; D may match TRBD1 or TRBD2 (5 bases each). Material: CD8+ T cells sorted from blood. The TCR comes from an adult with rheumatoid arthritis. For the CDR3, the DNA is TGTGCCAGCAGCGTCGGGGCAGGAGATACGCAGTATTTT. This encodes CASSVGAGDTQYF.